This TCR beta chain originates from a study of T cell repertoires in cytomegalovirus infection. TCRdb processed the reads anew with MiXCR; each CDR3 protein has one entry. This sample yields about 83,000 distinct CDR3 sequences, of which roughly 44% are seen a single time; approximately 93% belongs to the top ten. CDR3 length: 18 residues. The V segment lost 0 bases and the J segment 3 bases; nucleotides outside the gene matches: 9. Germline lookup yields CDR1 PRHDT and CDR2 FYEKMQ (reference sequence). Comments on this clonotype: No antigen is known for it.

Sequenced material: CD8+ T cells from cultured PBMCs, taken from culture after CMV antigen stimulation. The chain employs TRBV13 and TRBJ2-7; 12 bases map to TRBD1. This TCR was sampled from a human donor in good health (CMV status not recorded). Some clones in this sample may be carry-over from other donors' samples. CDR3 coding DNA: TGTGCCAGCAGCTTAGGCCCGTCCGGGACAGGGGGCTTCTACGAGCAGTACTTC. It is translated as CASSLGPSGTGGFYEQYF.